Listed below are T cell receptor beta chains from one sample, sequenced in a study of blood T cell repertoires in COVID-19. Method: immunoSEQ multiplex PCR; TCRdb's copy keeps in-frame clones and lacks some. In the table there are 49,000 or so clones, 80% to 85% of which are singletons. Sequencing used peripheral blood. These receptor sequences come from a man aged 55 to 70 with active COVID-19. Each CDR3 is given with its conserved first and last residue. The D gene is left open where the match is weak. Size values are once, few and many counts, or a class for expanded clones, and some rows have none.

D,J,size,V,CDR3,DNA
TRBD1,TRBJ2-2,NA,TRBV28,CASSLGYGQGLNTGELFF,TGTGCCAGCAGTTTAGGCTACGGACAGGGCTTGAACACCGGGGAGCTGTTTTTT
NA,TRBJ1-1,NA,TRBV28,CASSLHRVATEAFF,TGTGCCAGCAGTTTACACAGGGTCGCCACTGAAGCTTTCTTT
NA,TRBJ2-1,few,TRBV7-7,CASSAGGNSYNEQFF,TGTGCTAGCTCCGCTGGCGGGAATTCCTACAATGAGCAGTTCTTC
TRBD1,TRBJ2-5,NA,TRBV6-5,CASSYSNRGLGETQYF,TGTGCCAGCAGTTACTCGAACAGGGGATTAGGGGAGACCCAGTACTTC
NA,TRBJ2-5,NA,TRBV1,CTSRGAVVETQYF,TGCACCAGCCGGGGAGCGGTTGTAGAGACCCAGTACTTC
NA,TRBJ2-7,NA,TRBV7-2,CASSPMVASYEQYF,TGTGCCAGCAGCCCCATGGTGGCCTCCTACGAGCAGTACTTC
TRBD1,TRBJ2-3,NA,TRBV30,CAWSVYAGGKDTQYF,TGTGCCTGGAGTGTATATGCAGGGGGCAAGGATACGCAGTATTTT
TRBD1,TRBJ1-1,NA,TRBV24-1,CATSDDRGREAFF,TGTGCCACCAGTGATGACAGGGGGCGCGAAGCTTTCTTT
NA,TRBJ2-2,NA,TRBV24-1,CATSDLGGTGELFF,TGTGCCACCAGTGATTTAGGGGGAACCGGGGAGCTGTTTTTT
TRBD2,TRBJ2-7,NA,TRBV7-9,CASSRVEGGPTEQYF,TGTGCCAGCAGCCGGGTCGAGGGAGGGCCGACCGAGCAGTACTTC
TRBD1,TRBJ2-7,NA,TRBV5-1,CASSWYEGAKYEQYF,TGCGCCAGCAGCTGGTACGAGGGGGCCAAATACGAGCAGTACTTC
TRBD2,TRBJ2-5,NA,TRBV6-4,CASSDERSGSLLETQYF,TGTGCCAGCAGTGACGAAAGGAGCGGGAGTTTATTAGAGACCCAGTACTTC
TRBD2,TRBJ2-7,NA,TRBV7-9,CASSQGGYEQYF,TGTGCCAGCAGCCAGGGAGGGTACGAGCAGTACTTC
TRBD1,TRBJ1-1,once,TRBV10-3,CAISEPGGTEAFF,TGTGCCATCAGTGAGCCAGGGGGCACTGAAGCTTTCTTT
NA,TRBJ2-2,NA,TRBV5-1,CASSSLPGELFF,TGCGCCAGCAGCTCCCTTCCCGGGGAGCTGTTTTTT
TRBD1,TRBJ2-3,NA,TRBV7-6,CASSPRTGEVGTQYF,TGTGCCAGCAGCCCTAGGACAGGGGAAGTAGGTACGCAGTATTTT
NA,TRBJ1-5,NA,TRBV19,CASSIGPTGRYSNQPQHF,TGTGCCAGTAGTATAGGCCCGACAGGTCGTTATAGCAATCAGCCCCAGCATTTT
TRBD1,TRBJ1-4,NA,TRBV2,CASRTGGEEKLFF,TGTGCCAGCAGGACAGGGGGAGAGGAAAAACTGTTTTTT
NA,TRBJ2-7,NA,TRBV12-3/TRBV12-4,CASSLAPSYEQYF,TGTGCCAGCAGTTTAGCTCCGTCCTACGAGCAGTACTTC
NA,TRBJ1-4,NA,TRBV18,CASSPREGEKLFF,TGTGCCAGCTCACCCCGGGAAGGGGAAAAACTGTTTTTT
TRBD1,TRBJ2-7,NA,TRBV4-1,CASSQFPTGAAYEQYF,TGCGCCAGCAGCCAGTTCCCGACAGGGGCTGCCTACGAGCAGTACTTC
TRBD1,TRBJ2-3,NA,TRBV19,CASRQGASDTQYF,TGTGCCAGTAGACAGGGGGCCTCAGATACGCAGTATTTT
NA,TRBJ1-5,NA,TRBV5-1,CASSLGGGNQPQHF,TGCGCCAGCAGCTTGGGGGGGGGCAATCAGCCCCAGCATTTT
TRBD1,TRBJ1-1,NA,TRBV30,CAWEPGTGSLKSEAFF,TGTGCCTGGGAACCCGGGACAGGGAGTTTGAAGAGTGAAGCTTTCTTT
TRBD2,TRBJ2-7,NA,TRBV29-1,CSVDGVAGGLSYEQYF,TGCAGCGTTGATGGGGTGGCGGGGGGCCTCTCCTACGAGCAGTACTTC
TRBD1,TRBJ1-3,NA,TRBV28,CASSLGDRNYGNTIYF,TGTGCCAGCAGTTTAGGGGACAGGAATTACGGAAACACCATATATTTT
TRBD2,TRBJ2-1,NA,TRBV4-3,CASSRLAGGLNEQFF,TGCGCCAGCAGCCGCTTAGCGGGGGGGCTCAATGAGCAGTTCTTC
TRBD2,TRBJ2-7,NA,TRBV7-2,CASSSASGYEQYF,TGTGCCAGCAGCTCTGCTAGCGGCTACGAGCAGTACTTC
NA,TRBJ2-7,few,TRBV6-6,CASSSTTTYEQYF,TGTGCCAGCAGTTCGACTACCACCTACGAGCAGTACTTC